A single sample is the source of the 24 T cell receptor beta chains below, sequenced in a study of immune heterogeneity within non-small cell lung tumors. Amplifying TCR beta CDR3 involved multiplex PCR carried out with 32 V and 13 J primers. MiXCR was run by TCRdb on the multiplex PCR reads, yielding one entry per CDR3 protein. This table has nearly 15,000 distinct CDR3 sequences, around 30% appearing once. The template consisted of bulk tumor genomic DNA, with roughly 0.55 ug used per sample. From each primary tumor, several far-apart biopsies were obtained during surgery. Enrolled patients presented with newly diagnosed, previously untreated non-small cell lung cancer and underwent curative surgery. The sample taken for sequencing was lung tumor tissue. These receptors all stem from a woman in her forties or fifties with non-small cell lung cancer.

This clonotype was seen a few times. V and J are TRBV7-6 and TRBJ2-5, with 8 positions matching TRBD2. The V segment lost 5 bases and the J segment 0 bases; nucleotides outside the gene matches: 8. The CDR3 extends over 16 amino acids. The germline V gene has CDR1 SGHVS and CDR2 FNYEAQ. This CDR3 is CASSGRTSSYQETQYF. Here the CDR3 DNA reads TGTGCCAGCAGCGGAAGGACTAGCTCTTACCAAGAGACCCAGTACTTC.

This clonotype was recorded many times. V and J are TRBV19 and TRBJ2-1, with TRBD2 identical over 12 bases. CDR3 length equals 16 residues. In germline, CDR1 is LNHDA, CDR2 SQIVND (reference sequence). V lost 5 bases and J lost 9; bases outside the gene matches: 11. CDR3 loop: CASSALAGGGRGEQFF. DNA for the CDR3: TGTGCCAGTAGTGCACTAGCGGGAGGAGGACGGGGTGAGCAGTTCTTC.

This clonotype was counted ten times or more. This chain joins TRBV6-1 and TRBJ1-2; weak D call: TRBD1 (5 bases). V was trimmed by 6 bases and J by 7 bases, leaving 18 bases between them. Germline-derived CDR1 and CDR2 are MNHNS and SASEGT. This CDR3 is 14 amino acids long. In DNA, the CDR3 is TGTGCCAGCAGCGTCACGGGGGTCGTCGGTGGCTACACCTTC. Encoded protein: CASSVTGVVGGYTF.

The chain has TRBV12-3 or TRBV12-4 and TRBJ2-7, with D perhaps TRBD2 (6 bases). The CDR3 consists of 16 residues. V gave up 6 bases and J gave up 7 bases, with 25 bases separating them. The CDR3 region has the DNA TGTGCCAGCAGGCGATCGACCGGGACTCCCCCAACGGAGCAGTACTTC. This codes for CASRRSTGTPPTEQYF.

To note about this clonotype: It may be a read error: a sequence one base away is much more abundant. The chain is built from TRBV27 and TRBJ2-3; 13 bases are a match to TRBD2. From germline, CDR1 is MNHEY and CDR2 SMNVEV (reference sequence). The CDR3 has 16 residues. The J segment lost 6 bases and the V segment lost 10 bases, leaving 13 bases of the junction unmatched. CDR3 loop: CAIGPTSGGAFDTQYF. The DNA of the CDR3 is TGTGCCATCGGACCTACTAGCGGGGGGGCTTTCGATACGCAGTATTTT.

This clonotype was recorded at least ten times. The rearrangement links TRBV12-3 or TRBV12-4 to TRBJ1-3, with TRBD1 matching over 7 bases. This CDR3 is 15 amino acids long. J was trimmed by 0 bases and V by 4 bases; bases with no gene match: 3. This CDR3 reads CASSSGQNSGNTIYF. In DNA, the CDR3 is TGTGCCAGCAGTTCGGGACAGAACTCTGGAAACACCATATATTTT.

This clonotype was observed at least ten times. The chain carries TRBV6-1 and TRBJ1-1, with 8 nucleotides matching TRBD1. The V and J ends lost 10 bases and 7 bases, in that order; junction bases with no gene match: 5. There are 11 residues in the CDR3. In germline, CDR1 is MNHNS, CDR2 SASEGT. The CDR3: CANGQGHEAFF. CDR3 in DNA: TGTGCCAACGGACAGGGTCATGAAGCTTTCTTT.

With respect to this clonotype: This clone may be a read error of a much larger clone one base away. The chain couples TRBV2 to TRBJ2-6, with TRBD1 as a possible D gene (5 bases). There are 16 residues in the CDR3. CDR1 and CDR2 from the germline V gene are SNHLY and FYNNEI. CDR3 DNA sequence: TGTGCCGGCAGTGTGACAGTGCCCTCTGGGGCCAACGTCCTGACTTTC. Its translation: CAGSVTVPSGANVLTF. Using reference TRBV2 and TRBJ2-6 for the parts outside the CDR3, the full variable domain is EPEVTQTPSHQVTQMGQEVILRCVPISNHLYFYWYRQILGQKVEFLVSFYNNEISEKSEIFDDQFSVERPDGSNFTLKIRSTKLEDSAMYFCAGSVTVPSGANVLTFGAGSRLTVL.

The CDR3, as DNA: TGTGCCAGCAGTTTACGACAGGGGAATTCACCCCTCCACTTT. This codes for CASSLRQGNSPLHF. This chain uses TRBV12-3 or TRBV12-4 with TRBJ1-6, with 8 bases that match TRBD1. The junction had 1 base not matched to a gene; V was cut back by 2 bases and J by 7 bases. The CDR3 contains 14 residues.

CDR3 DNA: TGCAGTGCTAGACGGGACACTGAAGCTTTCTTT. Amino acids: CSARRDTEAFF. The rearrangement links TRBV20-1 to TRBJ1-1; no clear D. CDR1 is DFQATT, CDR2 SNEGSKA, per germline (reference sequence). The CDR3 contains 11 residues. Trimming removed 2 bases from V and 3 bases from J, with 4 bases in between.

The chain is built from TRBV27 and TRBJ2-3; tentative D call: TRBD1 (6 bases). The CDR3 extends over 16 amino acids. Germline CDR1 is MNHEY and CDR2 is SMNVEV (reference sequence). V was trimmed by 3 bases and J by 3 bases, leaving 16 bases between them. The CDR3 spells CASSLGAIDMTDTQYF. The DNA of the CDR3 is TGTGCCAGCAGTTTGGGGGCGATAGATATGACAGATACGCAGTATTTT.

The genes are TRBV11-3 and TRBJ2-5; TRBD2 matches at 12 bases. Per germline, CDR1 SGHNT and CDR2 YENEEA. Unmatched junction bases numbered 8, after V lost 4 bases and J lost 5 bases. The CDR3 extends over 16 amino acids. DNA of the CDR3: TGTGCCAGCAGCTCCTGGACTAGCGGGGTGGGGGAGACCCAGTACTTC. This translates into CASSSWTSGVGETQYF.

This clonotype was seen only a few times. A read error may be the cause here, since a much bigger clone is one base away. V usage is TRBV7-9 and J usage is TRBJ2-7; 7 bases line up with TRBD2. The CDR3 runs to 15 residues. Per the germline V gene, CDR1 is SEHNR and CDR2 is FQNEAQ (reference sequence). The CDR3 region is CAISSGRGGLYEQYF. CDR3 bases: TGTGCCATCAGCTCGGGGAGGGGAGGGCTCTACGAGCAGTACTTC.

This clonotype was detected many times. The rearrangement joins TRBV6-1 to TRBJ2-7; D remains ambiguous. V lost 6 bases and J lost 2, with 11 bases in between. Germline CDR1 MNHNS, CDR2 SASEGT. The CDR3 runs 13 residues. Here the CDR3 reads CASSPRAAYEQYF. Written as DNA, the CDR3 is TGTGCCAGCAGCCCAAGGGCAGCCTACGAGCAGTACTTC.

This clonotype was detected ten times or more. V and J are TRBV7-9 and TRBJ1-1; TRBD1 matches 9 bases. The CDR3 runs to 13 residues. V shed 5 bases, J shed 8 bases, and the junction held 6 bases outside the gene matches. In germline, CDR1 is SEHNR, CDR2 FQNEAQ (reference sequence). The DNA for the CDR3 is TGTGCCAGCAGCACCGACAGGGGGTGGGAAGCTTTCTTT. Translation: CASSTDRGWEAFF.

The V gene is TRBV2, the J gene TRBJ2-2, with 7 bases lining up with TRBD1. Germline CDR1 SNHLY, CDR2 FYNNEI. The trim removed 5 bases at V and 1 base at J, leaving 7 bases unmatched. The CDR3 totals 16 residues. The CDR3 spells CASSWNDRVNTGELFF. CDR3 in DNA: TGTGCCAGCAGTTGGAATGACAGGGTGAACACCGGGGAGCTGTTTTTT.

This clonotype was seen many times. The CDR3 region is CASRSGESQETQYF. DNA for the CDR3: TGTGCCAGCCGGAGCGGGGAGAGTCAAGAGACCCAGTACTTC. The genes are TRBV27 and TRBJ2-5; TRBD2 agrees at 7 bases. The CDR3 is 14 residues long. V shed 8 bases, J shed 2 bases, and the junction held 8 bases outside the gene matches. Germline-derived CDR1 and CDR2 are MNHEY and SMNVEV (reference sequence).

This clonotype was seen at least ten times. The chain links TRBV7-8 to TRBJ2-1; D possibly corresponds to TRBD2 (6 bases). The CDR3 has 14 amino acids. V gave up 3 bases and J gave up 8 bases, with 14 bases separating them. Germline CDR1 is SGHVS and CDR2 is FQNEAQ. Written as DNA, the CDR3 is TGTGCCAGCAGCTTTCGAGGGAGGCCCGATGAGCAGTTCTTC. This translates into CASSFRGRPDEQFF.

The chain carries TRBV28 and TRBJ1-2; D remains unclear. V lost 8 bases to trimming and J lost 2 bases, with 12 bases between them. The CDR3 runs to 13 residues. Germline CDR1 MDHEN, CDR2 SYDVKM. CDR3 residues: CASGVRPNYGYTF. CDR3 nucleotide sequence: TGTGCCAGCGGAGTCAGACCCAACTATGGCTACACCTTC.

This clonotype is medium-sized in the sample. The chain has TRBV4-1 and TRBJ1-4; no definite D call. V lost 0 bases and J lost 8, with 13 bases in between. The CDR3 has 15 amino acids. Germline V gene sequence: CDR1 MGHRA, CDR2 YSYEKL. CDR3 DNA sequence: TGCGCCAGCAGCCAAGATTTAGGGCCCTCAGAAAAACTGTTTTTT. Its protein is CASSQDLGPSEKLFF.

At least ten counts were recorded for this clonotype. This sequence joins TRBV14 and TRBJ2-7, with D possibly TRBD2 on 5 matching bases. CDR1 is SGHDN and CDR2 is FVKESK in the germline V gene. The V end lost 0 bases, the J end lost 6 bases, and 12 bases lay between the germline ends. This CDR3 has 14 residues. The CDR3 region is CASSQDIVGLEQYF. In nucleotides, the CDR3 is TGTGCCAGCAGCCAAGATATAGTAGGACTCGAGCAGTACTTC.

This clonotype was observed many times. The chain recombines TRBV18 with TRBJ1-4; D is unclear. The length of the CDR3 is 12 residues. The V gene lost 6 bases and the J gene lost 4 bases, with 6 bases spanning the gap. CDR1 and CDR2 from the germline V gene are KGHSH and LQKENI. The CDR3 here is CASSASNEKLFF. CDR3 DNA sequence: TGTGCCAGCTCCGCGAGTAATGAAAAACTGTTTTTT.

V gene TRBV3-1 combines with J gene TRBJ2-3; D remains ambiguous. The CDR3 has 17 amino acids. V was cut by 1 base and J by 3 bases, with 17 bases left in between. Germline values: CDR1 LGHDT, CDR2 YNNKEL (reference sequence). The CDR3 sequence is CASSQAQGSLGTDTQYF. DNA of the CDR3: TGTGCCAGCAGCCAAGCACAAGGCTCCCTTGGGACAGATACGCAGTATTTT.

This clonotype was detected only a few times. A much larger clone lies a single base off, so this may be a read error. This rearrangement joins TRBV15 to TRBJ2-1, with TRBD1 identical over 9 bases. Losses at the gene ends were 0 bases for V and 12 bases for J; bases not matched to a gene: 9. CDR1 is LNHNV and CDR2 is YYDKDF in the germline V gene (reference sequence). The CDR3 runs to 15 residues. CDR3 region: CATSRDWDRAHGQFF. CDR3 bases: TGTGCCACCAGCAGAGATTGGGACAGGGCCCATGGGCAGTTCTTC.